These 8 T cell receptor beta chains came from one sample sequenced in a study of PD-L1 blockade in urothelial cancer. Here immunoSEQ multiplex PCR was the method, and the copy in TCRdb shows in-frame clones only, minus some. The data show some 32,000 clones, around 84% seen once. The sample in question was PBMCs, obtained around atezolizumab (anti-PD-L1) treatment. Receptors originate from a man in his 60s with urothelial cancer.

The rearrangement uses TRBV19 and TRBJ2-5, with D perhaps matching TRBD1 (5 bases). The CDR3 has 14 amino acids. Germline V gene lookup returns CDR1 LNHDA and CDR2 SQIVND (reference sequence). V was pared by 1 base and J by 1 base, with 7 bases between. The CDR3 protein is CASSIGQGQETQYF. CDR3 nucleotide sequence: TGTGCCAGTAGTATAGGGCAGGGCCAAGAGACCCAGTACTTC.

The gene calls are TRBV5-6 and TRBJ2-7; D remains ambiguous. There are 14 residues in the CDR3. Trimming cost V 0 bases and J 0 bases, with 7 bases left between them. Germline V gives CDR1 SGHDT, CDR2 YYEEEE. CDR3 nucleotides: TGTGCCAGCAGCTTGGGACGGAGCTCCTACGAGCAGTACTTC. Residues: CASSLGRSSYEQYF.

This clone occurred once. CDR3 coding DNA: TGTGCCAGCAGCGTAGGTAGCGCAACTAGCACAGATACGCAGTATTTT. Translation gives CASSVGSATSTDTQYF. This chain uses TRBV9 with TRBJ2-3; weak D call: TRBD2 (5 bases). V was cut by 0 bases and J by 0 bases, with 11 bases left in between. There are 16 residues in the CDR3. Germline V gives CDR1 SGDLS, CDR2 YYNGEE.

As DNA, the CDR3 is TGCAGTGCTGGCACGCAGTATTTT. Protein: CSAGTQYF. V and J are TRBV20-1 and TRBJ2-3; no firm D call. Per the germline V gene, CDR1 is DFQATT and CDR2 is SNEGSKA (reference sequence). This CDR3 is 8 amino acids long. Trimming removed 5 bases from V and 9 bases from J, with 3 bases in between.

The chain has TRBV7-9 and TRBJ1-1, with D unclear. The CDR3 covers 13 residues. V was clipped by 1 base and J by 0 bases, with 3 bases between them. Germline V gene lookup returns CDR1 SEHNR and CDR2 FQNEAQ (reference sequence). The CDR3 coding sequence is TGTGCCAGCAGCTTAGATATGAACACTGAAGCTTTCTTT. This gives the protein CASSLDMNTEAFF.

V usage is TRBV12-5 and J usage is TRBJ2-7; a possible D gene is TRBD2 (5 bases). Per the germline V gene, CDR1 is LGHNT and CDR2 is FRNRAP. The CDR3 spans 14 residues. V lost 3 bases, J lost 2 bases, and 11 bases lay in between. For the CDR3, the DNA is TGTGCTAGTGGTTTCGGGAATCCCACCTACGAGCAGTACTTC. Its protein is CASGFGNPTYEQYF.

The chain combines TRBV5-4 with TRBJ2-1, with TRBD2 matching 11 bases. V lost 1 base and J lost 0; bases outside the gene matches: 6. This CDR3 spans 18 amino acids. CDR1 is SGHNT and CDR2 is YYREEE in the germline V gene (reference sequence). The chain's CDR3 is CASSLSRLAGTSYNEQFF. The CDR3 coding sequence is TGTGCCAGCAGCTTGTCGAGACTAGCGGGAACCTCCTACAATGAGCAGTTCTTC.

CDR3 DNA sequence: TGTGCCAGCAGCTTGGCCGGGATAAAAAACACTGAAGCTTTCTTT. Translating it yields CASSLAGIKNTEAFF. This chain links TRBV5-6 with TRBJ1-1; D gene ambiguous. V lost 0 bases to trimming and J lost 2 bases, with 11 bases between them. The V gene's germline CDR1 is SGHDT and CDR2 YYEEEE. The length of the CDR3 is 15 residues.